This T cell receptor (beta chain) derives from a study of cytotoxic CD8 clonotypes in ibrutinib-treated CLL. Measured with immunoSEQ multiplex PCR; TCRdb has only the in-frame clones, and not every one. Among about 130,000 clones, roughly 88% were seen once, and the ten largest hold roughly 1.9%. The starting material was PBMCs, obtained after 24 months of ibrutinib treatment. The TCR originated in a human donor with chronic lymphocytic leukemia.

The CDR3 sequence: CASSFDWAREQYF. In nucleotides, the CDR3 is TGTGCCAGCAGCTTCGACTGGGCACGGGAGCAGTACTTC. The chain combines TRBV7-2 with TRBJ2-7; D remains ambiguous. The germline CDR1 and CDR2 sequences are SGHTA and FQGNSA. V lost 3 bases to trimming and J lost 7 bases, with 13 bases between them. This CDR3 is 13 amino acids long.